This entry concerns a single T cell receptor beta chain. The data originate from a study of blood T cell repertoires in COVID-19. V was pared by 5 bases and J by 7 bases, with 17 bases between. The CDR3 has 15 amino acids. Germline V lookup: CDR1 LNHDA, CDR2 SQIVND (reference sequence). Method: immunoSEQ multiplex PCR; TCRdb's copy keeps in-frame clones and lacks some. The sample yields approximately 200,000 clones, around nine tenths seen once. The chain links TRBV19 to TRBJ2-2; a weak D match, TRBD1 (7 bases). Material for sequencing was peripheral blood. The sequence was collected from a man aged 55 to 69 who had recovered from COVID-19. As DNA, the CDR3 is TGTGCCAGTAGTGCCCGGAGGGGGCAGAGCGGGGAGCTGTTTTTT. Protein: CASSARRGQSGELFF. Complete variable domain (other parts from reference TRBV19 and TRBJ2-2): DGGITQSPKYLFRKEGQNVTLSCEQNLNHDAMYWYRQDPGQGLRLIYYSQIVNDFQKGDIAEGYSVSREKKESFPLTVTSAQKNPTAFYLCASSARRGQSGELFFGEGSRLTVL.